Each of the 4 T cell receptor beta chains below was sequenced from the same sample in a study of blood T cell repertoires in COVID-19. This table comes from immunoSEQ multiplex PCR, and its TCRdb copy is limited to in-frame clones, with some not included. The sample contains 250,000 to 300,000 clones, 86% of which appear only once. The specimen sequenced was peripheral blood. The origin of the receptors is a young woman with COVID-19, enrolled during active disease.

This sequence joins TRBV15 and TRBJ2-6; D ambiguous. The length of the CDR3 is 15 residues. Per the germline V gene, CDR1 is LNHNV and CDR2 is YYDKDF (reference sequence). Trimming shortened V by 1 base and J by 2 bases, and 6 bases separated the two germline ends. The chain's CDR3 is CATSRAETGANVLTF. CDR3 DNA: TGTGCCACCAGCAGAGCGGAGACTGGGGCCAACGTCCTGACTTTC.

The chain joins TRBV5-4 to TRBJ1-2, with TRBD1 identical over 8 bases. The CDR3 sequence is 17 residues long. The J segment lost 1 base and the V segment lost 0 bases, leaving 8 bases of the junction unmatched. Germline V lookup: CDR1 SGHNT, CDR2 YYREEE (reference sequence). The CDR3 loop is CASSLGAPGQVNYGYTF. The CDR3 DNA reads as TGTGCCAGCAGCTTGGGGGCCCCGGGACAGGTTAACTATGGCTACACCTTC.

Worth noting for this clone: One end of the junction does not line up with germline, which may come from a read error. The rearrangement joins TRBV7-2 to TRBJ2-7; possible D gene TRBD2, 6 bases. Per germline, CDR1 SGHTA and CDR2 FQGNSA. The CDR3 spans 9 residues. CDR3 region: CASSLGEDF. Written as DNA, the CDR3 is TGTGCCAGCAGCTTAGGGGAGGACTTC.

The genes are TRBV7-9 and TRBJ2-7; 11 nucleotides align to TRBD1. The germline CDR1 and CDR2 sequences are SEHNR and FQNEAQ (reference sequence). The CDR3 sequence is 16 residues long. J was trimmed by 5 bases and V by 2 bases; bases with no gene match: 8. The DNA for the CDR3 is TGTGCCAGCAGCTTAAGGAGGACAGGGGGCTTCCACGAGCAGTACTTC. Its translation is CASSLRRTGGFHEQYF.